This T cell receptor (beta chain) was retrieved from a study of T cell clones after liver transplantation. As for the study in general: As an antigen-independent comparator, third-party-reactive TCRbeta sequences came from pre-transplant mixed lymphocyte reactions. At least one year of complete immunosuppression withdrawal without enzymes over twice normal defined tolerance.

Profiling relied on immunoSEQ multiplex PCR, and the TCRdb table lists in-frame clones only, not all of them. The table records tens of thousands of clones, about 84% of them present only once. Study outcomes and limitations: A larger donor-reactive than third-party decline suggested partial antigen-specific deletion.

This clone was seen a few times. The antigen is unknown. This CDR3 region has 14 residues. V dropped 6 bases and J dropped 5; count of bases not matched to a gene: 10. CDR1 SQVTM and CDR2 ANQGSEA come from the germline V gene. The rearrangement links TRBV29-1 to TRBJ1-2; 9 bases are shared with TRBD1. Sequenced here: CD4+ T cells from blood, sampled 45 to 46 months after liver transplant. The receptor was isolated from a human patient who received a liver transplant. Some T cells may be transferred from the graft donor. The CDR3 nucleotides are TGCAGCGTCCAAAAGGACAGGGGAGGGTATGGCTACACCTTC. As protein: CSVQKDRGGYGYTF.